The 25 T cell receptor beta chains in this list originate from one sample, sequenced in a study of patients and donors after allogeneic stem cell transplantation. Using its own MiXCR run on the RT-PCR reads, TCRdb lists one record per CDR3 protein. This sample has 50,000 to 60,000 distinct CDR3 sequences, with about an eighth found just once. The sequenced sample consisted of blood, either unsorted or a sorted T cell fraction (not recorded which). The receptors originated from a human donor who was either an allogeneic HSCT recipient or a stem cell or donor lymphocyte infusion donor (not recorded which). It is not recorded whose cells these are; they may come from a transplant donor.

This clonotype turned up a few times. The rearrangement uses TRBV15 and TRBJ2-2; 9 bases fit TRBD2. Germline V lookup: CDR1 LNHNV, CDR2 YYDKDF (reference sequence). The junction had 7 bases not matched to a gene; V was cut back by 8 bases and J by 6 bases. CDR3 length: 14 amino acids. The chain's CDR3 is CATPRSGRSGELFF. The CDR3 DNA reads TGTGCCACCCCGAGGAGCGGGAGGTCCGGGGAGCTGTTTTTT. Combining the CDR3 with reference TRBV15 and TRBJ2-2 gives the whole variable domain DAMVIQNPRYQVTQFGKPVTLSCSQTLNHNVMYWYQQKSSQAPKLLFHYYDKDFNNEADTPDNFQSRRPNTSFCFLDIRSPGLGDTAMYLCATPRSGRSGELFFGEGSRLTVL.

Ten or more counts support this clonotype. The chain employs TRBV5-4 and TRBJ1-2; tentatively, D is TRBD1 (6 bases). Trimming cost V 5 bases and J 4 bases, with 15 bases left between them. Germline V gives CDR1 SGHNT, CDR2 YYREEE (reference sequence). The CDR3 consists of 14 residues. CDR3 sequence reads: CASSWGQGGYGYTF. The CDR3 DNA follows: TGTGCCAGCAGTTGGGGGCAGGGAGGCTATGGCTACACCTTC. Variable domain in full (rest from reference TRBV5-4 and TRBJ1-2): ETGVTQSPTHLIKTRGQQVTLRCSSQSGHNTVSWYQQALGQGPQFIFQYYREEENGRGNFPPRFSGLQFPNYSSELNVNALELDDSALYLCASSWGQGGYGYTFGSGTRLTVV.

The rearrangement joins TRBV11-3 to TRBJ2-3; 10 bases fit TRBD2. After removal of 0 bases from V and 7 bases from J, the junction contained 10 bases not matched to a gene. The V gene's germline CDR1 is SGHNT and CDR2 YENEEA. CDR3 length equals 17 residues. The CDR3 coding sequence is TGTGCCAGCAGCTTAGATCTTGGAAGCGGGAGGGGAAATACGCAGTATTTT. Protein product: CASSLDLGSGRGNTQYF.

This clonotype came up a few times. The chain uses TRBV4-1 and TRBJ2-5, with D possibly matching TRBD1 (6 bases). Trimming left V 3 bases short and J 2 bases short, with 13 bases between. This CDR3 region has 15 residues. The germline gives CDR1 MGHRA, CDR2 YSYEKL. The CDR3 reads CASSHRWDIQETQYF. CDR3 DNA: TGCGCCAGCAGCCATCGTTGGGACATTCAAGAGACCCAGTACTTC.

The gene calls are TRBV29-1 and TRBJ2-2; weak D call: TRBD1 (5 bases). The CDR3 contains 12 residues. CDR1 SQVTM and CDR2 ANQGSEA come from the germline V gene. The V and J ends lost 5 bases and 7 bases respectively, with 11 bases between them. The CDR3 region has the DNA TGCAGCGTTAGGGCCACAGGCGGGGAGCTGTTTTTT. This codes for CSVRATGGELFF.

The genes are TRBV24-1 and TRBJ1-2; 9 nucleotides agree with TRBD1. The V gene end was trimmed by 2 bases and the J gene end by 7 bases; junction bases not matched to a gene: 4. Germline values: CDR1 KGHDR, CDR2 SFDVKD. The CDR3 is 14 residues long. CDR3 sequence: CATSDSLDRGGYTF. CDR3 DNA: TGTGCCACCAGTGATTCCCTGGACAGGGGTGGCTACACCTTC.

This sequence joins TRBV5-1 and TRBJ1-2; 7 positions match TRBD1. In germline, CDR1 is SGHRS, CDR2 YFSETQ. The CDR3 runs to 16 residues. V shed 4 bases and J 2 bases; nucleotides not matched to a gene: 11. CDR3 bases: TGCGCCAGCAGCCTACGGACGGAGGGACAGAACTATGGCTACACCTTC. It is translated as CASSLRTEGQNYGYTF.

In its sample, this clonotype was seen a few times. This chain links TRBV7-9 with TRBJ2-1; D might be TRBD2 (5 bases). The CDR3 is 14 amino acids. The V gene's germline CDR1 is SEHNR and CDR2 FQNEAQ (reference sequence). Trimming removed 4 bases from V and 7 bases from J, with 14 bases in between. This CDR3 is CASSWWGDRNEQFF. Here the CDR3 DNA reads TGTGCCAGCAGCTGGTGGGGAGACCGGAATGAGCAGTTCTTC.

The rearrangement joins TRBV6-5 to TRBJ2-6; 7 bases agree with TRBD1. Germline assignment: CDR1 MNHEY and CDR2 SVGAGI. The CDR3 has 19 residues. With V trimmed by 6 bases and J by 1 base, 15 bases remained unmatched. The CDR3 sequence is CASSFLRQGIRSGANVLTF. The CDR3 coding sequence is TGTGCCAGCAGCTTCCTACGACAGGGCATCAGGTCTGGGGCCAACGTCCTGACTTTC.

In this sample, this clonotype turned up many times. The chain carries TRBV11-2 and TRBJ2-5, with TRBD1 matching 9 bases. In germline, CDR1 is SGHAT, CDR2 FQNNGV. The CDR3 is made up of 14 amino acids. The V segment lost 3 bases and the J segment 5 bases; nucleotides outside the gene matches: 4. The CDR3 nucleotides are TGTGCCAGCAGCTTCGGGACAGGGTGGGAGACCCAGTACTTC. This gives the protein CASSFGTGWETQYF. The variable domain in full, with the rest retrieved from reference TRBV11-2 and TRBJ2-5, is EAGVAQSPRYKIIEKRQSVAFWCNPISGHATLYWYQQILGQGPKLLIQFQNNGVVDDSQLPKDRFSAERLKGVDSTLKIQPAKLEDSAVYLCASSFGTGWETQYFGPGTRLLVL.

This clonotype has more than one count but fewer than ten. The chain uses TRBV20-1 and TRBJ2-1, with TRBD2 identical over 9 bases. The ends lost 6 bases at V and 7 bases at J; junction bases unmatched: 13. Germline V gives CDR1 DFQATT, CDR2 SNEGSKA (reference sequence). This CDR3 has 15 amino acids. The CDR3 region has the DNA TGCAGTGCAAGGAGGCTAGCGGGAAGTGGTAATGAGCAGTTCTTC. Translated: CSARRLAGSGNEQFF.

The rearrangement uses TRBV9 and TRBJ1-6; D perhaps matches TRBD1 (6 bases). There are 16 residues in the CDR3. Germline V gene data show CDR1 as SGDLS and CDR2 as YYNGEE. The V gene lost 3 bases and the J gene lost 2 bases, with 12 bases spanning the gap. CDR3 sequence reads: CASSEGGVAYNSPLHF. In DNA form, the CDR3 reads TGTGCCAGCAGCGAGGGGGGGGTCGCCTATAATTCACCCCTCCACTTT.

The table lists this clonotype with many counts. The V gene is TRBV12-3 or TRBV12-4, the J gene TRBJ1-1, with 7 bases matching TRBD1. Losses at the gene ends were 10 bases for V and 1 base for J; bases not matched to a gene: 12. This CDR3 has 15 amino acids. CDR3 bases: TGTGCCACCGGAACCCTGGGACAGCCGAACACTGAAGCTTTCTTT. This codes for CATGTLGQPNTEAFF.

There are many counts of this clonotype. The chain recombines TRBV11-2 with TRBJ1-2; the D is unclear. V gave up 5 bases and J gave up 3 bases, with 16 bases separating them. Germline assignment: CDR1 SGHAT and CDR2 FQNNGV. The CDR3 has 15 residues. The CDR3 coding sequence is TGTGCCAGCAGCCAACCCGCCCGTTCTTACTATGGCTACACCTTC. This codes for CASSQPARSYYGYTF.

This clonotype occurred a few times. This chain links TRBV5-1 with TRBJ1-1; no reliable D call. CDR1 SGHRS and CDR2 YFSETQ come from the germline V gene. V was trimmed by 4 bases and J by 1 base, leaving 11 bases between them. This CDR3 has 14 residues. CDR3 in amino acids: CASSPRAENTEAFF. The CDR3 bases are TGCGCCAGCAGCCCACGGGCCGAGAACACTGAAGCTTTCTTT.

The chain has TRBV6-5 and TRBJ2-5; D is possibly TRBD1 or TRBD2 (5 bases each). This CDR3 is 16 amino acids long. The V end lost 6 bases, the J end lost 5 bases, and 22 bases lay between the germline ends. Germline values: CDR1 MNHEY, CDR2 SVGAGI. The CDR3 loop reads CASSLPGDRPGETQYF. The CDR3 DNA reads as TGTGCCAGCAGCCTACCCGGGGACCGTCCTGGCGAGACCCAGTACTTC.

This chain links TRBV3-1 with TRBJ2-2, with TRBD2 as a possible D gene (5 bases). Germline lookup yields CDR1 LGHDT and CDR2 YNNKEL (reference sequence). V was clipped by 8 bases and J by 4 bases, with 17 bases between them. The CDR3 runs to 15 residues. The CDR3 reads CASGRELVSTGELFF. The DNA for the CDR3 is TGTGCCAGCGGCCGGGAACTAGTTAGCACCGGGGAGCTGTTTTTT.

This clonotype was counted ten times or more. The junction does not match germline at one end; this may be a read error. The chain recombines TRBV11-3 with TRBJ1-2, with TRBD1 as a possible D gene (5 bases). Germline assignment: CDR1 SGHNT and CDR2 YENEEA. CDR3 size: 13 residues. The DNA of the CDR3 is TGTGCCAGTAGCTTATTGTTTGACAGCCCCTACACCTTC. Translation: CASSLLFDSPYTF.

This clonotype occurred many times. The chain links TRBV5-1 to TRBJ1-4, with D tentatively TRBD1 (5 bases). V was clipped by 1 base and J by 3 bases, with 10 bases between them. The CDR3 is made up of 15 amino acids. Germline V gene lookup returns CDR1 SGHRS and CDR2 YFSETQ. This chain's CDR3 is CASSLNQGANEKLFF. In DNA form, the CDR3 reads TGCGCCAGCAGCTTGAATCAAGGGGCTAATGAAAAACTGTTTTTT.

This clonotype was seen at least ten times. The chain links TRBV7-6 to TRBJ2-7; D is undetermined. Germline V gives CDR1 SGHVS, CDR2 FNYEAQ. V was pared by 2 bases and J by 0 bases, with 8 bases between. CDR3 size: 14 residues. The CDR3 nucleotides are TGTGCCAGCAGCTTAAACCCACTCTCCTACGAGCAGTACTTC. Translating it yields CASSLNPLSYEQYF.

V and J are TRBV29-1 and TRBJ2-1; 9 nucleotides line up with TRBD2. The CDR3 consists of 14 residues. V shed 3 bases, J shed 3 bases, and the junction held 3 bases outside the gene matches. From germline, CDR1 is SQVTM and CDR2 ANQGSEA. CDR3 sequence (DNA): TGCAGCGTTGATAGAGCGGGGGGCTACAATGAGCAGTTCTTC. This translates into CSVDRAGGYNEQFF.

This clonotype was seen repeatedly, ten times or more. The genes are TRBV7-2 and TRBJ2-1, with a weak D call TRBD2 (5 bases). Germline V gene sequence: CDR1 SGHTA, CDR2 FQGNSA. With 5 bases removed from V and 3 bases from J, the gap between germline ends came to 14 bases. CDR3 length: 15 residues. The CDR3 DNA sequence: TGTGCCAGCAGCCCCGGGGTACTAGTCTACAATGAGCAGTTCTTC. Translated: CASSPGVLVYNEQFF.

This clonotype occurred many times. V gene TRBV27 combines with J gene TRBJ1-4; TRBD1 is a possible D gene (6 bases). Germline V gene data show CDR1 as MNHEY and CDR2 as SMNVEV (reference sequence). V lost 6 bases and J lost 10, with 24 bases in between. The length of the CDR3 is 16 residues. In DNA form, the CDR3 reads TGTGCCAGCAGACCAAAAAGAGTACAGGGAGGCGGAAAACTGTTTTTT. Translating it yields CASRPKRVQGGGKLFF.

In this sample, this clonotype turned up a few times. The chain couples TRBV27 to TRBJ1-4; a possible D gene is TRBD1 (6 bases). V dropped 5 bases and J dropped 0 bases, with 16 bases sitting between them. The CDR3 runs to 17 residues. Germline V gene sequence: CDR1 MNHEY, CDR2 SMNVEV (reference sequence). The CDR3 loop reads CASSRGQSFATNEKLFF. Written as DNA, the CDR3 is TGTGCCAGCAGTCGGGGGCAGTCCTTTGCAACTAATGAAAAACTGTTTTTT. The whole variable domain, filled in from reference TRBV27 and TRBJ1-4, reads EAQVTQNPRYLITVTGKKLTVTCSQNMNHEYMSWYRQDPGLGLRQIYYSMNVEVTDKGDVPEGYKVSRKEKRNFPLILESPSPNQTSLYFCASSRGQSFATNEKLFFGSGTQLSVL.

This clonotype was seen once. CDR3 in amino acids: CASSHIQGAGETQYF. In nucleotides, the CDR3 is TGTGCCAGCAGCCACATACAGGGGGCAGGAGAGACCCAGTACTTC. This sequence joins TRBV13 and TRBJ2-5; 9 nucleotides agree with TRBD1. This CDR3 contains 15 residues. Germline CDR1 is PRHDT and CDR2 is FYEKMQ (reference sequence). Losses at the gene ends were 5 bases for V and 4 bases for J; bases not matched to a gene: 8.